This paragraph covers one T cell receptor (beta chain) sequence. Unique molecular identifiers tagged the TCRbeta library. In TCRdb, the PCR reads were re-called with MiXCR into one record per CDR3 protein. This sample has roughly 52,000 distinct CDR3 sequences, with over 4.5% found just once. This sample was included in a study of T-cell reconstitution after alpha-beta-depleted transplantation in children. CDR1 and CDR2 from the germline V gene are DFQATT and SNEGSKA (reference sequence). CDR3 length: 14 amino acids. The V end lost 6 bases, the J end lost 4 bases, and 18 bases lay between the germline ends.

The V and J genes are TRBV20-1 and TRBJ1-1; tentatively, D is TRBD1 (5 bases). This receptor was identified in a female patient aged 2 to 10 who had a stem cell transplant for aplastic anemia, so the T cells may come from the graft donor. Sequencing used PBMCs, mostly from graft donor cells, obtained 60 days after TCRalphabeta/CD19-depleted stem cell transplant. The CDR3 nucleotides read TGCAGTGCCCCGCAGGGAGGAAGCGGCACTGAAGCTTTCTTT. Translated: CSAPQGGSGTEAFF.